This TCR beta chain was observed in a study of T cell clusters in autoimmune cytopenias. Study findings and constraints: The cluster-lack signature was not seen for secondary cytopenia versus chronic lymphocytic leukemia.

One tube held mixed TRB-A and TRB-B primer pools for touch-down PCR. TCRdb reprocessed the multiplex PCR reads and stores each CDR3 protein as one record, lacking DNA. Its table records under 6,500 distinct CDR3 sequences. Regarding this clonotype: The antigen remains undetermined.

Tens of thousands of genome equivalents of blood DNA were amplified for TRB. The CDR3 totals 16 residues. Germline-derived CDR1 and CDR2 are MNHEY and SMNVEV (reference sequence). A further study also used this sample, focusing on T cell repertoires in aging, cancer and after chemotherapy.

The sequenced sample consisted of peripheral blood. The TCR was taken from a human donor in good health. This rearrangement joins TRBV27 to TRBJ2-7; TCRdb selects TRBD2, and the lack of DNA leaves this call unchecked. The CDR3 spells CASSPRLAVISYEQYF.